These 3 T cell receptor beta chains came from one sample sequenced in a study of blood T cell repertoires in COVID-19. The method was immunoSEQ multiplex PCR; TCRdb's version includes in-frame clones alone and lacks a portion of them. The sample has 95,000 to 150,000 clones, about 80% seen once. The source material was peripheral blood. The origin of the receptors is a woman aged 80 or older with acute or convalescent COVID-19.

DNA of the CDR3: TGTGCCAGCAGCCCAGATGGGGGCGGAAAGACCCAGTACTTC. Translation gives CASSPDGGGKTQYF. The chain recombines TRBV6-5 with TRBJ2-5, with D possibly TRBD1 on 6 matching bases. This CDR3 contains 14 residues. Germline assignment: CDR1 MNHEY and CDR2 SVGAGI. V lost 6 bases and J 6 bases, leaving 17 bases between the germline ends.

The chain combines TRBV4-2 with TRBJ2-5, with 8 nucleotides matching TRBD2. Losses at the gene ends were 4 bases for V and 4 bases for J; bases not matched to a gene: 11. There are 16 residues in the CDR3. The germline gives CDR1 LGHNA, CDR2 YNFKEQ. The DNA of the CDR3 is TGTGCCAGCAGCCGTTCCAGCGGGAGTCAGTTAGAGACCCAGTACTTC. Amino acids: CASSRSSGSQLETQYF.

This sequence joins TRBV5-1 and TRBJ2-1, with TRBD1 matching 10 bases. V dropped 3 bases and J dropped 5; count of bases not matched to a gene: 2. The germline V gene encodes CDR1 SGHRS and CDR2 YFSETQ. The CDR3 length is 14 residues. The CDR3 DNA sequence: TGCGCCAGCAGCTCCGGGACAGGGGACAATGAGCAGTTCTTC. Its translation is CASSSGTGDNEQFF.